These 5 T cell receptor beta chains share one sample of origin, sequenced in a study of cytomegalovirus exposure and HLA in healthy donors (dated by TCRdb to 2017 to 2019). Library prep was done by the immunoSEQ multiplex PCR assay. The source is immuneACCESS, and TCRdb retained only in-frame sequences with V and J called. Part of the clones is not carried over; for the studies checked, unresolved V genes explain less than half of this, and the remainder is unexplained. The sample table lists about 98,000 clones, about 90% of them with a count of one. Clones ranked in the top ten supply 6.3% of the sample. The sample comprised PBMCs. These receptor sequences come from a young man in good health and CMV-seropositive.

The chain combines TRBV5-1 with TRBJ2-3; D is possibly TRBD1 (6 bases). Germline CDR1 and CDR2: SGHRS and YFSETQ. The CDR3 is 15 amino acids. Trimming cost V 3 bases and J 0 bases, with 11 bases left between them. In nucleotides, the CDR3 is TGCGCCAGCAGCTCAAGGACAGCTAGCACAGATACGCAGTATTTT. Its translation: CASSSRTASTDTQYF.

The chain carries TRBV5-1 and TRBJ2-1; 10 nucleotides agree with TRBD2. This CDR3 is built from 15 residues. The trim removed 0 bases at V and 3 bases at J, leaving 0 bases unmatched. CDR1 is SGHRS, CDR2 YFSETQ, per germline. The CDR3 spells CASSLASGSYNEQFF. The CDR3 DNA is TGCGCCAGCAGCTTGGCTAGCGGGAGCTACAATGAGCAGTTCTTC. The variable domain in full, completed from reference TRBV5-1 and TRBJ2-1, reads KAGVTQTPRYLIKTRGQQVTLSCSPISGHRSVSWYQQTPGQGLQFLFEYFSETQRNKGNFPGRFSGRQFSNSRSEMNVSTLELGDSALYLCASSLASGSYNEQFFGPGTRLTVL.

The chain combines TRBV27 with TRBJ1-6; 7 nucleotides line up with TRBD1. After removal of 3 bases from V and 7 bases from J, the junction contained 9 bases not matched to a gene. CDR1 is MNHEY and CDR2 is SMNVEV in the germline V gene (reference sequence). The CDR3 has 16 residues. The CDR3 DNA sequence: TGTGCCAGCAGTTTCACCGGGGACAGACCAAATTCACCCCTCCACTTT. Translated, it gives CASSFTGDRPNSPLHF.

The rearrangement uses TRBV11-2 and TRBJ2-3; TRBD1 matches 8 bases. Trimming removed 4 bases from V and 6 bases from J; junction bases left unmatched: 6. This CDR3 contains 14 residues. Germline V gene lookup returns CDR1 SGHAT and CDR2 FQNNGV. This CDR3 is CASSSGNRGDTQYF. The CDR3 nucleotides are TGTGCCAGCAGCTCCGGGAACAGGGGGGATACGCAGTATTTT.

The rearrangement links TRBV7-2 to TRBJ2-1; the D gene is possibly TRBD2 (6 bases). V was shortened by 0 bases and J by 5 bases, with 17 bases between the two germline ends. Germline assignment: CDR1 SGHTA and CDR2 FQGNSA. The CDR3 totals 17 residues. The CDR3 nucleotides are TGTGCCAGCAGCTTAGCGGAGGGCGAGCGGATAAACAATGAGCAGTTCTTC. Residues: CASSLAEGERINNEQFF.